The 29 T cell receptor beta chains below were found in one sample sequenced in a study of PD-L1 blockade in urothelial cancer. Libraries were prepared by immunoSEQ multiplex PCR; TCRdb keeps only in-frame clonotypes and omits some of them. The sample yields 86,000 or so clones, under 90% seen once. Time point described: pretreatment peripheral blood. The specimen was PBMCs, collected around atezolizumab (anti-PD-L1) treatment. All receptors derive from a man in his 60s with urothelial cancer.

The CDR3 sequence is CASSLDRGWATQYF. The DNA for the CDR3 is TGTGCCAGCAGTTTAGATAGGGGGTGGGCGACCCAGTACTTC. V gene TRBV28 combines with J gene TRBJ2-5; tentative D call: TRBD1 (6 bases). Germline CDR1 and CDR2: MDHEN and SYDVKM. CDR3 size: 14 residues. V lost 2 bases and J 7 bases, leaving 14 bases between the germline ends.

V usage is TRBV7-3 and J usage is TRBJ2-1; D is possibly TRBD1 (6 bases). The germline V and J ends were trimmed by 4 bases and 4 bases, with 14 bases remaining between them. Germline CDR1 reads SGHTA; CDR2 reads FQGTGA. This CDR3 is 15 amino acids long. The CDR3 protein is CASSSGTGRYNEQFF. The CDR3 bases are TGTGCCAGCAGCTCGGGAACAGGGCGGTACAATGAGCAGTTCTTC.

This chain uses TRBV5-4 with TRBJ2-7, with TRBD2 matching 7 bases. The CDR3 consists of 14 residues. V trimming: 5 bases; J trimming: 4 bases; junction bases outside the gene matches: 9. CDR1 is SGHNT and CDR2 is YYREEE in the germline V gene (reference sequence). The CDR3 loop is CASSPGLPLYEQYF. The CDR3, as DNA: TGTGCCAGCAGTCCGGGACTACCCTTGTACGAGCAGTACTTC.

The chain employs TRBV7-8 and TRBJ2-7, with TRBD2 matching over 13 bases. CDR1 and CDR2 (germline): SGHVS, FQNEAQ. The J segment lost 4 bases and the V segment lost 1 base, leaving 4 bases of the junction unmatched. The CDR3 sequence is 16 residues long. The CDR3 loop is CASSLERTSGGYEQYF. The CDR3 DNA sequence: TGTGCCAGCAGCTTAGAAAGGACTAGCGGGGGTTACGAGCAGTACTTC.

The rearrangement links TRBV9 to TRBJ1-3; D might be TRBD1 (5 bases). Germline V CDR1 and CDR2: SGDLS, YYNGEE. V shed 3 bases and J shed 9 bases, with 13 bases lying between them. The CDR3 is 13 residues long. As DNA, the CDR3 is TGTGCCAGCAGCGGAGATAGACAGTCCACCATATATTTT. Protein product: CASSGDRQSTIYF.

The rearrangement uses TRBV11-3 and TRBJ1-6, with D maybe TRBD1 (5 bases). The V and J ends lost 0 bases and 10 bases respectively, with 13 bases between them. The CDR3 runs 15 residues. CDR1 is SGHNT, CDR2 YENEEA, per germline. The chain's CDR3 is CASSLDRETASPLHF. The CDR3 DNA reads TGTGCCAGCAGCTTAGACAGGGAAACGGCCTCACCCCTCCACTTT.

This clone was counted between two and nine times. The chain joins TRBV7-2 to TRBJ1-1, with TRBD1 as a possible D gene (6 bases). There are 16 residues in the CDR3. V lost 2 bases and J 3 bases, leaving 16 bases between the germline ends. Germline values: CDR1 SGHTA, CDR2 FQGNSA. CDR3 protein: CASSLFSRGGDTEAFF. The CDR3 coding sequence is TGTGCCAGCAGCTTATTCTCCAGGGGTGGGGACACTGAAGCTTTCTTT.

The chain's CDR3 is CAWGQGANEQYF. CDR3 DNA: TGTGCCTGGGGACAGGGGGCGAACGAGCAGTACTTC. J is TRBJ2-7 and V is TRBV30; 11 nucleotides line up with TRBD1. The ends lost 5 bases at V and 5 bases at J; junction bases unmatched: 2. CDR3 length: 12 amino acids. Germline V gene sequence: CDR1 GTSNPN, CDR2 SVGIG (reference sequence).

The chain links TRBV19 to TRBJ2-1; 10 nucleotides line up with TRBD2. V lost 6 bases to trimming and J lost 4 bases; unmatched junction nucleotides: 15. Germline V gene lookup returns CDR1 LNHDA and CDR2 SQIVND (reference sequence). The CDR3 is made up of 18 amino acids. The CDR3 DNA reads as TGTGCCAGTAGCCCAAAGGGACTAGCGCCCGGAGGTTACAATGAGCAGTTCTTC. It yields the protein CASSPKGLAPGGYNEQFF.

The chain carries TRBV2 and TRBJ2-7; 7 nucleotides agree with TRBD1. Germline CDR1 reads SNHLY; CDR2 reads FYNNEI. The V segment lost 6 bases and the J segment 3 bases; nucleotides outside the gene matches: 8. CDR3 length: 14 amino acids. CDR3 loop: CASREQGLSYEQYF. Written as DNA, the CDR3 is TGTGCCAGCAGGGAACAGGGGTTAAGCTACGAGCAGTACTTC. Using reference TRBV2 and TRBJ2-7 for the parts outside the CDR3, the full variable domain is EPEVTQTPSHQVTQMGQEVILRCVPISNHLYFYWYRQILGQKVEFLVSFYNNEISEKSEIFDDQFSVERPDGSNFTLKIRSTKLEDSAMYFCASREQGLSYEQYFGPGTRLTVT.

This clone appeared a single time. The V and J genes are TRBV5-1 and TRBJ1-2, with 10 bases identical to TRBD1. V gave up 3 bases and J gave up 5 bases; unmatched junction bases: 4. Germline loops: CDR1 SGHRS, CDR2 YFSETQ. This CDR3 region has 14 residues. CDR3 residues: CASSSTGGAYGYTF. The CDR3 bases are TGCGCCAGCAGCTCGACAGGGGGCGCGTATGGCTACACCTTC.

This clone has only a few counts. The V call is TRBV7-2, the J call TRBJ2-5; 8 nucleotides align to TRBD1. The CDR3 runs to 15 residues. Unmatched junction bases numbered 9, after V lost 5 bases and J lost 4 bases. Per germline, CDR1 SGHTA and CDR2 FQGNSA. CDR3 region: CASSPDRGFTETQYF. The DNA of the CDR3 is TGTGCCAGCAGCCCAGACAGGGGTTTTACAGAGACCCAGTACTTC.

This chain connects TRBV18 to TRBJ2-5, with 7 bases matching TRBD2. There are 15 residues in the CDR3. CDR1 is KGHSH, CDR2 LQKENI, per germline. The V gene end was trimmed by 3 bases and the J gene end by 2 bases; junction bases not matched to a gene: 6. The CDR3 protein is CASSPGGSHQETQYF. The DNA for the CDR3 is TGTGCCAGCTCACCGGGAGGGAGTCATCAAGAGACCCAGTACTTC. Drawing the rest from reference TRBV18 and TRBJ2-5, the complete variable domain is NAGVMQNPRHLVRRRGQEARLRCSPMKGHSHVYWYRQLPEEGLKFMVYLQKENIIDESGMPKERFSAEFPKEGPSILRIQQVVRGDSAAYFCASSPGGSHQETQYFGPGTRLLVL.

V and J are TRBV18 and TRBJ1-2; D perhaps matches TRBD1 (6 bases). The CDR3 length is 15 residues. V was cut by 6 bases and J by 7 bases, with 21 bases left in between. The germline gives CDR1 KGHSH, CDR2 LQKENI. CDR3 amino acids: CASSRKTGTGPGYTF. The DNA of the CDR3 is TGTGCCAGCTCCCGGAAGACAGGTACGGGTCCTGGCTACACCTTC.

This rearrangement joins TRBV2 to TRBJ2-3; weak D call: TRBD2 (7 bases). The germline V gene encodes CDR1 SNHLY and CDR2 FYNNEI. V gave up 3 bases and J gave up 6 bases, with 10 bases separating them. The CDR3 is 13 residues long. The CDR3 loop reads CASSEGGGDTQYF. The CDR3 DNA sequence: TGTGCCAGCAGTGAGGGCGGGGGCGATACGCAGTATTTT.

The chain recombines TRBV27 with TRBJ2-5; D perhaps matches TRBD1 (6 bases). The CDR3 is made up of 15 amino acids. Germline CDR1 and CDR2: MNHEY and SMNVEV (reference sequence). The V end was cut by 7 bases, the J end by 3 bases, with 18 bases between. The CDR3, as DNA: TGTGCCAGCAAGACAAACAGGGTCTTGGAAGAGACCCAGTACTTC. Protein: CASKTNRVLEETQYF.

The chain links TRBV5-1 to TRBJ2-1, with 7 bases matching TRBD1. The trim removed 0 bases at V and 5 bases at J, leaving 5 bases unmatched. From germline, CDR1 is SGHRS and CDR2 YFSETQ. This CDR3 has 15 amino acids. The CDR3 nucleotides read TGCGCCAGCAGCTTGGAGTTGGGACAGCACAATGAGCAGTTCTTC. Translating gives CASSLELGQHNEQFF.

This clone was seen once. The chain links TRBV7-3 to TRBJ2-5, with D perhaps TRBD2 (6 bases). The CDR3 has 15 amino acids. Germline V gene data show CDR1 as SGHTA and CDR2 as FQGTGA. V gave up 5 bases and J gave up 4 bases, with 17 bases separating them. CDR3 sequence reads: CASSPGGSGRETQYF. In DNA form, the CDR3 reads TGTGCCAGCAGCCCGGGTGGGAGCGGGCGAGAGACCCAGTACTTC. The complete variable domain, with remaining parts taken from reference TRBV7-3 and TRBJ2-5, reads GAGVSQTPSNKVTEKGKYVELRCDPISGHTALYWYRQSLGQGPEFLIYFQGTGAADDSGLPNDRFFAVRPEGSVSTLKIQRTERGDSAVYLCASSPGGSGRETQYFGPGTRLLVL.

The rearrangement joins TRBV5-1 to TRBJ2-1; 9 bases agree with TRBD2. V shed 1 base and J 8 bases; nucleotides not matched to a gene: 7. The CDR3 extends over 15 amino acids. Germline-derived CDR1 and CDR2 are SGHRS and YFSETQ. CDR3 protein: CASSLNSGSLYEQFF. In DNA form, the CDR3 reads TGCGCCAGCAGCTTGAATAGCGGGAGTCTCTATGAGCAGTTCTTC.

This sequence joins TRBV9 and TRBJ2-1; TRBD2 matches 13 bases. Germline CDR1 SGDLS, CDR2 YYNGEE. The CDR3 has 15 amino acids. The trim removed 7 bases at V and 7 bases at J, leaving 8 bases unmatched. In DNA, the CDR3 is TGTGCCAGCCGACAGGGGACTAGCGGGATGAATGAGCAGTTCTTC. The encoded protein is CASRQGTSGMNEQFF.

CDR3 amino acids: CSVLTGHSNTEAFF. The CDR3 DNA follows: TGCAGCGTTCTGACAGGCCACTCCAACACTGAAGCTTTCTTT. This rearrangement joins TRBV29-1 to TRBJ1-1; tentatively, D is TRBD1 (6 bases). The CDR3 contains 14 residues. Trimming stripped 5 bases from V and 2 bases from J, with 15 bases between. Per germline, CDR1 SQVTM and CDR2 ANQGSEA.

The chain uses TRBV16 and TRBJ2-7; TRBD1 matches 10 bases. The CDR3 loop spans 15 amino acids. The germline gives CDR1 KGHSY, CDR2 FQNENV. Trimming took 3 bases from V and 6 from J; bases not matched to a gene: 8. The CDR3, as DNA: TGTGCCAGCAGCCACCTAGGACAGGGGGTAGGCGAGCAGTACTTC. Translated, it gives CASSHLGQGVGEQYF.

The chain combines TRBV27 with TRBJ1-3; D remains unclear. Germline V lookup: CDR1 MNHEY, CDR2 SMNVEV (reference sequence). Trimming stripped 5 bases from V and 0 bases from J, with 14 bases between. The CDR3 consists of 16 residues. In DNA, the CDR3 is TGTGCCAGCAGTCCCATCCCCCCAGTCTCTGGAAACACCATATATTTT. This translates into CASSPIPPVSGNTIYF.

The chain couples TRBV5-1 to TRBJ2-2, with 8 bases identical to TRBD2. CDR3 length: 16 residues. The V and J ends lost 4 bases and 4 bases, in that order; junction bases with no gene match: 9. The germline CDR1 and CDR2 sequences are SGHRS and YFSETQ. For the CDR3, the DNA is TGCGCCAGCAGCCCGGGAGGGAGGTTAGGCACCGGGGAGCTGTTTTTT. The encoded protein is CASSPGGRLGTGELFF.

V usage is TRBV19 and J usage is TRBJ2-3; D might be TRBD2 (6 bases). The CDR3 sequence is 14 residues long. Germline CDR1 LNHDA, CDR2 SQIVND (reference sequence). V lost 8 bases and J lost 0, with 12 bases in between. CDR3 nucleotides: TGTGCCAGTCGGCCGCGGGGAAGCACAGATACGCAGTATTTT. Its translation: CASRPRGSTDTQYF.

The V and J genes are TRBV14 and TRBJ1-5, with a weak D call TRBD1 (5 bases). CDR1 and CDR2 from the germline V gene are SGHDN and FVKESK. The CDR3 is 15 amino acids. Trimming took 1 base from V and 10 from J, leaving 17 bases between them. The CDR3 DNA reads TGTGCCAGCAGCCAAGGAGGAACCGGGGACTTCCCCCAGCATTTT. Its translation: CASSQGGTGDFPQHF.

Only one count was recorded for this clone. In DNA, the CDR3 is TGCGCCAGCAGCGGTACATCCGGGGGGCGCGCAGATACGCAGTATTTT. Translating it yields CASSGTSGGRADTQYF. V is TRBV5-1 and J is TRBJ2-3; weak D call: TRBD2 (7 bases). V was trimmed by 4 bases and J by 4 bases, leaving 19 bases between them. CDR1 is SGHRS, CDR2 YFSETQ, per germline. This CDR3 has 16 amino acids.

The chain combines TRBV11-3 with TRBJ2-2, with TRBD2 matching over 7 bases. From germline, CDR1 is SGHNT and CDR2 YENEEA. This CDR3 contains 18 residues. V gave up 7 bases and J gave up 0 bases; unmatched junction bases: 14. CDR3 sequence: CASTQGGTLITNTGELFF. DNA of the CDR3: TGTGCCAGCACCCAGGGAGGGACCCTAATAACGAACACCGGGGAGCTGTTTTTT.

This sequence joins TRBV27 and TRBJ2-1; 13 bases line up with TRBD2. Germline V gene sequence: CDR1 MNHEY, CDR2 SMNVEV (reference sequence). The CDR3 loop spans 15 amino acids. J gave up 5 bases and V 6 bases, and 4 bases lay outside the gene matches. The CDR3 spells CASSSGTSGNNEQFF. DNA for the CDR3: TGTGCCAGCAGCTCCGGGACTAGCGGGAACAATGAGCAGTTCTTC.